What follows describes a single T cell receptor beta chain. Its antigen is currently unknown. These data originate in a study of human T cells and chemical hapten exposure. Study in general: From small differences in pooled library volume came most of the variation in per-sample TCR yields. Whole-study results and caveats: The study found that DPC sensitization did not change TCRs above 1 in 1000 frequency.

V lost 1 base to trimming and J lost 6 bases, with 10 bases between them. Germline CDR1 and CDR2: SGHRS and YFSETQ. This CDR3 has 14 residues. Unfractionated whole blood served as the source for total RNA extraction. TCRdb ran MiXCR on the 5' RACE reads and lists one entry per CDR3 protein. The data show roughly 81,000 distinct CDR3 sequences, more than 15% seen once. This sequence was found in a female donor in good health. This chain connects TRBV5-1 to TRBJ2-2, with a weak D call TRBD2 (5 bases). The CDR3 DNA sequence: TGCGCCAGCAGCTTGATGGAGGCGCCCGGGGAGCTGTTTTTT. Translation: CASSLMEAPGELFF.